The present T cell receptor beta chain was sequenced within a study of response to subunit inactivated influenza vaccine. Concerning this clonotype itself: No antigen is known for it.

Study-wide results and caveats: Few additional T cells are recruited per seasonal influenza vaccination, authors suggested.

Via MiXCR, TCRdb re-called the RT-PCR reads, giving one row per CDR3 protein. The sample gives about 170,000 distinct CDR3 sequences, around 12% of which show up once; approximately 30% is in the top ten. V shed 6 bases, J shed 3 bases, and the junction held 8 bases outside the gene matches. The germline CDR1 and CDR2 sequences are SQVTM and ANQGSEA. The CDR3 has 13 amino acids. These data were also filed under a second study, of T cells expressing NK-cell markers. From that report: UMIs were included in TCR beta cDNA generated by 5'RACE template switching. Source material for TCR beta repertoires consisted of sorted CD3+CD56+NKG2C+, CD3+CD56+NKG2C- and CD3+CD56-NKG2C+ T cells. Seropositivity for HCMV was found in seven of the eight sequenced donors, with one seronegative. About 1.0-8% of CD8+ T cells in about 6 donors belonged to dominant NKG2C+ clonotypes.

This TCR derives from a middle-aged man who received an inactivated influenza vaccine. The sample here was CD8+ T cells sorted from PBMCs, taken roughly 12 days after vaccination. V gene TRBV29-1 combines with J gene TRBJ2-7; 7 nucleotides line up with TRBD2. CDR3 DNA: TGCAGCGTACGAGCCAGGACTAGCTACGAGCAGTACTTC. Translating gives CSVRARTSYEQYF.